The present TCR beta chain was sequenced within a study of preoperative IRX-2 immunotherapy in early breast cancer. Repertoires were generated with immunoSEQ multiplex PCR, while TCRdb's copy carries only in-frame clones and drops some. The table records tens of thousands of clones, approximately 95% of them present only once. Stated treatment: preoperative locoregional IRX-2 cytokine immunotherapy. Preoperative locoregional IRX-2 cytokine immunotherapy was tested in the phase Ib source study. With V trimmed by 1 base and J by 2 bases, 9 bases remained unmatched. Germline-derived CDR1 and CDR2 are SEHNR and FQNEAQ (reference sequence). This CDR3 spans 17 amino acids.

This chain joins TRBV7-9 and TRBJ2-3; 7 nucleotides agree with TRBD2. The sequence came from a human donor with breast cancer. This specimen consisted of tumor tissue, obtained after IRX-2 immunotherapy. The CDR3 coding sequence is TGTGCCAGCAGCTTAGGTAGTCTAGCGGAATTCACAGATACGCAGTATTTT. Protein sequence: CASSLGSLAEFTDTQYF. Full variable domain (outside the CDR3, taken from reference TRBV7-9 and TRBJ2-3): DTGVSQNPRHKITKRGQNVTFRCDPISEHNRLYWYRQTLGQGPEFLTYFQNEAQLEKSRLLSDRFSAERPKGSFSTLEIQRTEQGDSAMYLCASSLGSLAEFTDTQYFGPGTRLTVL.